This T cell receptor (beta chain) derives from a study of cytomegalovirus exposure and HLA in healthy donors. Whole-study findings and limits: Investigators reported approximately 150 TCR beta chains as tied to cytomegalovirus.

In the case of this clone: The antigen remains unidentified.

PCR employed 60 Vbeta and 13 Jbeta primers. Here immunoSEQ multiplex PCR was the method, and the copy in TCRdb shows in-frame clones only, minus some. This repertoire shows over 120,000 clones, approximately 84% found once; its top ten account for around a tenth. This clonotype was obtained from a woman in her sixties in good health and CMV-seropositive. Specimen: PBMCs.

CDR3 nucleotides: TGTGCCACCGGAACCGGGACTATCACAGATACGCAGTATTTT. Residues: CATGTGTITDTQYF. V gene TRBV19 combines with J gene TRBJ2-3; TRBD2 matches at 7 bases. Germline V CDR1 and CDR2: LNHDA, SQIVND (reference sequence). CDR3 size: 14 residues. V lost 10 bases, J lost 2 bases, and 9 bases stayed unmatched.